Sequencing of this T cell receptor delta chain was carried out in a study of γδ T cells in repeated Plasmodium falciparum infection. This clone showed up many times. Germline assignment: CDR1 TSWWSYY and CDR2 QGS. The CDR3 sequence is 20 residues long. Trimming took off 2 bases at V and 3 bases at J, with 28 bases between the two ends. Bulk repertoires came from Vgamma9/Vdelta2+ or Vdelta2-negative gammadelta T cells flow-sorted from PBMC. TCRdb re-called the multiplex PCR reads through CATT. The sample shows around 89,000 delta-chain clones, 1.4% of them seen only once. This chain connects TRDV1 to TRDJ1; D may be TRDD3 (9 bases). The clonotype comes from a pool of human donors (malaria-infected and uninfected, not separated). Sequenced sample: gamma-delta T cells from blood. CDR3 DNA sequence: TGTGCTCTTGGGGAAAGAACTTCCTACAGGGGATACGACGATTCCGATAAACTCATCTTT. This translates into CALGERTSYRGYDDSDKLIF.